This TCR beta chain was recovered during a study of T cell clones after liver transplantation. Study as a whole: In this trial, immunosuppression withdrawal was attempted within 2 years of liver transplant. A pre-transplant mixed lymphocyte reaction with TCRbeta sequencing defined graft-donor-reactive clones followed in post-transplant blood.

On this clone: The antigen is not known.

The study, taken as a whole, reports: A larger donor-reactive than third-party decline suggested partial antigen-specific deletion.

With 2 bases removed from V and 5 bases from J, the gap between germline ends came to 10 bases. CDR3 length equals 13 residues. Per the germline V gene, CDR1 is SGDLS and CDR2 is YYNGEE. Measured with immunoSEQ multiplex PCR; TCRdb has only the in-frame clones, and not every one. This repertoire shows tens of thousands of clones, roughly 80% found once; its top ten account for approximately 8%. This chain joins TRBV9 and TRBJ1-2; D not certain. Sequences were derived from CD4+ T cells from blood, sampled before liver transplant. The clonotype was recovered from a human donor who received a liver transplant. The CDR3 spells CASSVTRDYGYTF. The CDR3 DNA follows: TGTGCCAGCAGCGTTACACGAGATTATGGCTACACCTTC.